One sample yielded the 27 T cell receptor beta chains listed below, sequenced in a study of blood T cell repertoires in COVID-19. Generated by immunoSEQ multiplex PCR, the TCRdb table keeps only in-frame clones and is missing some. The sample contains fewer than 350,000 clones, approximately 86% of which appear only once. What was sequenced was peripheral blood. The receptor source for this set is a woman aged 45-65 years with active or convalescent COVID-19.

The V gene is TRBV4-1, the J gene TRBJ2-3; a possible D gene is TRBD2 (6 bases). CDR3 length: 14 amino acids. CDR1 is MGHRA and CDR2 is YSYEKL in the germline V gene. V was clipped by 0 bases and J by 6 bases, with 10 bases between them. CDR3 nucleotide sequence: TGCGCCAGCAGCCAAGATAAAGGAGGGGATACGCAGTATTTT. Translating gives CASSQDKGGDTQYF.

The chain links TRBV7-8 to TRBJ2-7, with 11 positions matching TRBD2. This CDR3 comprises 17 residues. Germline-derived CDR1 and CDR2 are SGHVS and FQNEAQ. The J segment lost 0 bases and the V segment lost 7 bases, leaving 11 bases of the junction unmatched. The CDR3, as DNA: TGTGCCAGCATCCCGGGGCGGGGGACTAGCGGCTCCTACGAGCAGTACTTC. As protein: CASIPGRGTSGSYEQYF.

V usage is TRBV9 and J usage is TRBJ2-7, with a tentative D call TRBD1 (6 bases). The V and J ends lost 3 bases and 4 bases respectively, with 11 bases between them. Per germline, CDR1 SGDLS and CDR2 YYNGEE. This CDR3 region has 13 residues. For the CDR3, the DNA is TGTGCCAGCAGCGCCGGGACACAATACGAGCAGTACTTC. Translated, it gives CASSAGTQYEQYF.

The chain's CDR3 is CASSLSGHLANYGYTF. CDR3 in DNA: TGTGCCAGCAGCTTGAGTGGGCATTTAGCTAACTATGGCTACACCTTC. The chain has TRBV5-6 and TRBJ1-2, with no clear D. Per germline, CDR1 SGHDT and CDR2 YYEEEE. This CDR3 has 16 amino acids. The V end was cut by 1 base, the J end by 0 bases, with 13 bases between.

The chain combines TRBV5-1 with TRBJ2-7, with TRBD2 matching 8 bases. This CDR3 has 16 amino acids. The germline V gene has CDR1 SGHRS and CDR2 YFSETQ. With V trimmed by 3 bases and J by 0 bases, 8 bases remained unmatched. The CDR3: CASSSWSLAGSYEQYF. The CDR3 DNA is TGCGCCAGCAGCTCATGGTCTCTAGCGGGCTCCTACGAGCAGTACTTC.

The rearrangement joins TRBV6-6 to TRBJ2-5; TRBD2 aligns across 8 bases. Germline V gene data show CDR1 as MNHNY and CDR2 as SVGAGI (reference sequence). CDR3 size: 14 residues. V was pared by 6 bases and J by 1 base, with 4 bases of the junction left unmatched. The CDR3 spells CASRQLAVQETQYF. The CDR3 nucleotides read TGTGCCAGCAGACAACTAGCGGTCCAAGAGACCCAGTACTTC.

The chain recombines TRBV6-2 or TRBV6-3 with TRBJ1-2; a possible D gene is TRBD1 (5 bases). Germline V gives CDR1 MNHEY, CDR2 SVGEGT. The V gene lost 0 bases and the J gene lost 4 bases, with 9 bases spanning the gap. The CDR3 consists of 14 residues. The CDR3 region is CASSYSNRIYGYTF. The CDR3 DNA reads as TGTGCCAGCAGTTACTCGAACAGGATCTATGGCTACACCTTC.

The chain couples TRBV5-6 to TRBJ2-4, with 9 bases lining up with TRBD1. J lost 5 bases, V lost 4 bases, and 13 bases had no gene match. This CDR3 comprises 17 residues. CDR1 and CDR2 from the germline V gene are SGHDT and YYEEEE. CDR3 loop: CASSAPFGTGSENIQYF. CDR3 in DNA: TGTGCCAGCAGCGCCCCTTTTGGGACAGGGAGTGAAAACATTCAGTACTTC. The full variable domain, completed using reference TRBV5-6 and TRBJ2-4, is DAGVTQSPTHLIKTRGQQVTLRCSPKSGHDTVSWYQQALGQGPQFIFQYYEEEERQRGNFPDRFSGHQFPNYSSELNVNALLLGDSALYLCASSAPFGTGSENIQYFGAGTRLSVL.

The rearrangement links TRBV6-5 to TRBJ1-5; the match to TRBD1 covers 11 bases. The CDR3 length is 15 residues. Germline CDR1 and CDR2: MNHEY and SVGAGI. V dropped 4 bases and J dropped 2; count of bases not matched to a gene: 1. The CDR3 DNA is TGTGCCAGCAGTTGGGACAGGGGGGGCAATCAGCCCCAGCATTTT. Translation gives CASSWDRGGNQPQHF.

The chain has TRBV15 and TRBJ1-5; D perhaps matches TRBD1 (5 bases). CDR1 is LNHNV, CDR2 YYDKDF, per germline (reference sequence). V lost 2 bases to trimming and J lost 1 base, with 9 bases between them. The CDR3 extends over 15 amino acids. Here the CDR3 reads CATSRIGGSNQPQHF. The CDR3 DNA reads TGTGCCACCAGCAGAATCGGGGGAAGCAATCAGCCCCAGCATTTT.

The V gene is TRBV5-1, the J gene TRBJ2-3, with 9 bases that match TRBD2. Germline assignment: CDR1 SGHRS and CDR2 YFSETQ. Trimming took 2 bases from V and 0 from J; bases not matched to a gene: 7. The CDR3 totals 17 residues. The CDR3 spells CASSLQASGDSTDTQYF. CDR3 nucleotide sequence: TGCGCCAGCAGCTTACAAGCTAGCGGGGATAGCACAGATACGCAGTATTTT. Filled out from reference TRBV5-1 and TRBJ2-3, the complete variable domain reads KAGVTQTPRYLIKTRGQQVTLSCSPISGHRSVSWYQQTPGQGLQFLFEYFSETQRNKGNFPGRFSGRQFSNSRSEMNVSTLELGDSALYLCASSLQASGDSTDTQYFGPGTRLTVL.

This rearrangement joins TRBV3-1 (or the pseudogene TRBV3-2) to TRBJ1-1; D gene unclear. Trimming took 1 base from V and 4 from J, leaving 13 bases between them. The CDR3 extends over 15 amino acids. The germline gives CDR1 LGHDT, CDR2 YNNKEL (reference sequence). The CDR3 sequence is CASSQGDQLGTEAFF. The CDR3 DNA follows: TGTGCCAGCAGCCAAGGAGATCAGCTAGGCACTGAAGCTTTCTTT.

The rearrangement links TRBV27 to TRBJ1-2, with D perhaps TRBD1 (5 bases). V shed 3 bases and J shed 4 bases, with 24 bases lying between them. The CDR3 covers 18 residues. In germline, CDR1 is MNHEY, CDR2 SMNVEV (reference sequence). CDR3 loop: CASSLEGVLGRLGYGYTF. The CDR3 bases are TGTGCCAGCAGTTTGGAAGGGGTTCTAGGACGGCTTGGCTATGGCTACACCTTC.

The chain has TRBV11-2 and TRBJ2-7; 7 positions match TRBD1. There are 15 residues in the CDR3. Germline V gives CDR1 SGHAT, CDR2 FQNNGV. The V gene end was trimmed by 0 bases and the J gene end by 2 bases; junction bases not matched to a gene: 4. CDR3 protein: CASSLETGIPYEQYF. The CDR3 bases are TGTGCCAGCAGCTTAGAGACAGGGATCCCCTACGAGCAGTACTTC.

CDR3 DNA sequence: TGCGCCAGCAGCCTGCGGGGCGGACAAGAGACCCAGTACTTC. Its protein product is CASSLRGGQETQYF. The genes are TRBV5-1 and TRBJ2-5; D possibly corresponds to TRBD2 (6 bases). The CDR3 totals 14 residues. Germline loops: CDR1 SGHRS, CDR2 YFSETQ. Between the trimmed V and J ends, which lost 4 bases and 2 bases, there was a span of 12 bases.

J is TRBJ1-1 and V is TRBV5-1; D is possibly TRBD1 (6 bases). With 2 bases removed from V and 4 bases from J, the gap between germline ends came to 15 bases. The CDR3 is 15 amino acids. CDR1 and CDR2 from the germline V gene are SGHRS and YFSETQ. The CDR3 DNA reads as TGCGCCAGCAGCTTAGGGGGAGGGTTGGGCACTGAAGCTTTCTTT. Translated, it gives CASSLGGGLGTEAFF. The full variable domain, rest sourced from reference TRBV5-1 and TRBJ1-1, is KAGVTQTPRYLIKTRGQQVTLSCSPISGHRSVSWYQQTPGQGLQFLFEYFSETQRNKGNFPGRFSGRQFSNSRSEMNVSTLELGDSALYLCASSLGGGLGTEAFFGQGTRLTVV.

The CDR3 region is CASSIGQALAGEGSYNEQFF. CDR3 nucleotides: TGTGCCAGTAGTATAGGACAGGCCCTAGCGGGAGAGGGGTCCTACAATGAGCAGTTCTTC. This chain links TRBV19 with TRBJ2-1, with 10 bases identical to TRBD2. Germline CDR1 LNHDA, CDR2 SQIVND (reference sequence). The V and J ends lost 1 base and 1 base, in that order; junction bases with no gene match: 13. CDR3 length: 20 amino acids.

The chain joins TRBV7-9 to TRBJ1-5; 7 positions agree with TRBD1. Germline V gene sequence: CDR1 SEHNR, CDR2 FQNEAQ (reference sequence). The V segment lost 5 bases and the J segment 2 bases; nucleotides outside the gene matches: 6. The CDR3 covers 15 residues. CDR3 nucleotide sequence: TGTGCCAGCAGCCTCGACAGGGAGGGCAATCAGCCCCAGCATTTT. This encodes CASSLDREGNQPQHF.

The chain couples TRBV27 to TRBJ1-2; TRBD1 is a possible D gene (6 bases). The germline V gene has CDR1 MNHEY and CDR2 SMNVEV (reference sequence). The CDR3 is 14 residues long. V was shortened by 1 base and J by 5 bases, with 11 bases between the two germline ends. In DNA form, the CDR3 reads TGTGCCAGCAGTTTATTGGGGGCCGGGTATGGCTACACCTTC. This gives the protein CASSLLGAGYGYTF.

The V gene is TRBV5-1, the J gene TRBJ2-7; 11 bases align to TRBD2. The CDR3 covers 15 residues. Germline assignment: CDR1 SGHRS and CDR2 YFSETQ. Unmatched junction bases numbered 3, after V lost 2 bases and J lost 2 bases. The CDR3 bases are TGCGCCAGCAGCTTCCTAGCGGGAGGCCCCTACGAGCAGTACTTC. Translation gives CASSFLAGGPYEQYF.

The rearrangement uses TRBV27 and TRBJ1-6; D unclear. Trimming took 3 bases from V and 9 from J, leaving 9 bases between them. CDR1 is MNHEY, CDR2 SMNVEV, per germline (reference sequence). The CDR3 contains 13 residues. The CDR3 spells CASSFLRSSPLHF. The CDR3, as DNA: TGTGCCAGCAGTTTCCTCAGGTCTTCACCCCTCCACTTT.

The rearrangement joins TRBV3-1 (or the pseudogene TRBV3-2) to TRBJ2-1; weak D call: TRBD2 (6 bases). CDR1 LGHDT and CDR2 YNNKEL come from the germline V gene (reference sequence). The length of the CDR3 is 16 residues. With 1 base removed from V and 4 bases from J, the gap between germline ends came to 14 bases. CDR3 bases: TGTGCCAGCAGCCAAGTCCTGGGACTCCTTTACAATGAGCAGTTCTTC. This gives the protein CASSQVLGLLYNEQFF.

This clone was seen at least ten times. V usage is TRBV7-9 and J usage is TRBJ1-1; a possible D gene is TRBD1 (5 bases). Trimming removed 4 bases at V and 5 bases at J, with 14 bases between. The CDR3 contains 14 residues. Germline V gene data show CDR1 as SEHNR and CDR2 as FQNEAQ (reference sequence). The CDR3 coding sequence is TGTGCCAGCAGCTCGTGGCTGGGGGGTACTGAAGCTTTCTTT. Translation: CASSSWLGGTEAFF. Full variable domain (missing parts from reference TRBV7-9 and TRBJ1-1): DTGVSQNPRHKITKRGQNVTFRCDPISEHNRLYWYRQTLGQGPEFLTYFQNEAQLEKSRLLSDRFSAERPKGSFSTLEIQRTEQGDSAMYLCASSSWLGGTEAFFGQGTRLTVV.

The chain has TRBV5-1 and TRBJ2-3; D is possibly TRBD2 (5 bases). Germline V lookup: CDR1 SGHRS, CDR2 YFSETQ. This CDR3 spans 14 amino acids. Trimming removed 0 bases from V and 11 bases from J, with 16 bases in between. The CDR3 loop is CASSLAPGGEMQYF. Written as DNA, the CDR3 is TGCGCCAGCAGCTTGGCCCCGGGTGGGGAGATGCAGTATTTT.

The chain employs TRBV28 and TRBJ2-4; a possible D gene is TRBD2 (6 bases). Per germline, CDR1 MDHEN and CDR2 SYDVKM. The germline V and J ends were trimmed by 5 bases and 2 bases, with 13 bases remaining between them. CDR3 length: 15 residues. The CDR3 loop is CASSRDLRTKNIQYF. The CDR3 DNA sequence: TGTGCCAGCAGTAGGGACTTAAGGACCAAAAACATTCAGTACTTC.

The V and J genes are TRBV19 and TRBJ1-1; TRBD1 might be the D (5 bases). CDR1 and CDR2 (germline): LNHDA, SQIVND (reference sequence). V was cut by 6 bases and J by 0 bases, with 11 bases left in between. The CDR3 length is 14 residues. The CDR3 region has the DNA TGTGCCAGTAGAAAGTCGGACATGAACACTGAAGCTTTCTTT. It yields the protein CASRKSDMNTEAFF.

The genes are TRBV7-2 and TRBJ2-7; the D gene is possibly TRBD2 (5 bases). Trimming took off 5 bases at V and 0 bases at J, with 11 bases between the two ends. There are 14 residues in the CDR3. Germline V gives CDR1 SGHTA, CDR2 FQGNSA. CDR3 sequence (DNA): TGTGCCAGCAGCCCCTGGCGGGCCTCCTACGAGCAGTACTTC. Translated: CASSPWRASYEQYF.